This TCR beta chain was sequenced in a study of PD-1 blockade in classical Hodgkin lymphoma. Measured with immunoSEQ multiplex PCR; TCRdb has only the in-frame clones, and not every one. The sample shows some 58,000 clones, roughly 92% of them seen only once. Germline V gene data show CDR1 as MNHEY and CDR2 as SMNVEV (reference sequence). The CDR3 loop spans 17 amino acids. V was pared by 4 bases and J by 3 bases, with 8 bases of the junction left unmatched. As to time point: cycle 4 day 1 (C4D1), after more than 5 weeks of nivolumab. With no exception, relapse followed autologous stem cell transplantation in all patients, and brentuximab vedotin exposure varied.

The TCR originated in a human donor with classical Hodgkin lymphoma. The source material was peripheral blood mononuclear cells (PBMCs), sampled before the fourth cycle of nivolumab. J is TRBJ2-2 and V is TRBV27, with TRBD2 matching 10 bases. The DNA of the CDR3 is TGTGCCAGCAGTTCACAACTAGCGGGAACTCACACCGGGGAGCTGTTTTTT. This translates into CASSSQLAGTHTGELFF.